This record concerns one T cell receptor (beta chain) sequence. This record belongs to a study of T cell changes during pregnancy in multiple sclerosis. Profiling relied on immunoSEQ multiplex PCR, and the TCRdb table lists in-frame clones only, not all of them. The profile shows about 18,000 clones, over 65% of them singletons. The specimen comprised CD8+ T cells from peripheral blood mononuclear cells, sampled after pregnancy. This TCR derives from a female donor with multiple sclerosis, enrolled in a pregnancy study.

CDR3 coding DNA: TGTGCCAGCAGCCCACCCCAGGAGGGGTACGAGCAGTACTTC. Translated, it gives CASSPPQEGYEQYF. The rearrangement uses TRBV7-9 and TRBJ2-7; D perhaps matches TRBD2 (6 bases). This CDR3 is built from 14 residues. Deletions cut 5 bases from V and 4 bases from J, with 15 bases between. Per germline, CDR1 SEHNR and CDR2 FQNEAQ (reference sequence).